The 14 T cell receptor beta chains below were found in one sample sequenced in a study of OX40 agonist ivuxolimab in advanced cancers. Clones were sequenced by immunoSEQ multiplex PCR, and TCRdb holds only the in-frame ones, with some missing. This table has approximately 30,000 clones, around 80% appearing once. The sample in question was CD4+ or CD8+ T cells sorted from blood, obtained in a trial of the OX40 agonist ivuxolimab. The receptors come from an adult with an advanced solid tumor such as melanoma, head and neck, liver or kidney cancer.

V and J are TRBV9 and TRBJ2-3, with 8 bases aligning to TRBD1. The CDR3 sequence is 15 residues long. Germline V gene sequence: CDR1 SGDLS, CDR2 YYNGEE. Germline trimming cut 3 bases from V and 0 bases from J; bases unmatched to any gene: 3. CDR3 in DNA: TGTGCCAGCAGCGCCTGGGACAGGAGCACAGATACGCAGTATTTT. Translated, it gives CASSAWDRSTDTQYF.

The rearrangement joins TRBV7-3 to TRBJ2-5; no firm D call. The V end was cut by 2 bases, the J end by 0 bases, with 7 bases between. Germline V gene lookup returns CDR1 SGHTA and CDR2 FQGTGA. CDR3 length: 14 amino acids. The CDR3 region has the DNA TGTGCCAGCAGCTTATCAGGAAACCAAGAGACCCAGTACTTC. This gives the protein CASSLSGNQETQYF.

The V call is TRBV6-5, the J call TRBJ2-2; perhaps TRBD2 as D (6 bases). V lost 4 bases and J 5 bases, leaving 11 bases between the germline ends. The CDR3 length is 14 residues. Germline V gene lookup returns CDR1 MNHEY and CDR2 SVGAGI. DNA of the CDR3: TGTGCCAGCAGTTTCTTTGGGGGGACCGGGGAGCTGTTTTTT. Amino acid sequence: CASSFFGGTGELFF.

V gene TRBV5-6 combines with J gene TRBJ2-5; TRBD1 might be the D (5 bases). Germline CDR1 reads SGHDT; CDR2 reads YYEEEE. The V gene lost 0 bases and the J gene lost 4 bases, with 10 bases spanning the gap. The CDR3 runs to 14 residues. The CDR3 bases are TGTGCCAGCAGCTTGGGGGGCCAGGGAGAGACCCAGTACTTC. This gives the protein CASSLGGQGETQYF.

The chain uses TRBV7-3 and TRBJ2-1; unclear D gene. With 6 bases removed from V and 5 bases from J, the gap between germline ends came to 11 bases. Germline V gives CDR1 SGHTA, CDR2 FQGTGA. The CDR3 extends over 13 amino acids. The CDR3 protein is CASRLGPNNEQFF. In DNA form, the CDR3 reads TGTGCCAGCAGGTTAGGACCAAACAATGAGCAGTTCTTC.

The chain combines TRBV19 with TRBJ1-2; D might be TRBD1 (5 bases). This CDR3 contains 12 residues. Germline V CDR1 and CDR2: LNHDA, SQIVND (reference sequence). The V and J ends lost 11 bases and 4 bases respectively, with 14 bases between them. As DNA, the CDR3 is TGTGCCGGGGGGAACAGTTTCTATGGCTACACCTTC. Encoded protein: CAGGNSFYGYTF.

This sequence joins TRBV5-1 and TRBJ2-7; D gene ambiguous. The CDR3 runs 14 residues. Germline-derived CDR1 and CDR2 are SGHRS and YFSETQ. V was pared by 5 bases and J by 2 bases, with 14 bases between. CDR3 amino acids: CASRGGRQAYEQYF. CDR3 bases: TGCGCCAGCAGGGGCGGACGGCAGGCCTACGAGCAGTACTTC. The variable domain in full, with the rest retrieved from reference TRBV5-1 and TRBJ2-7, is KAGVTQTPRYLIKTRGQQVTLSCSPISGHRSVSWYQQTPGQGLQFLFEYFSETQRNKGNFPGRFSGRQFSNSRSEMNVSTLELGDSALYLCASRGGRQAYEQYFGPGTRLTVT.

The V gene is TRBV6-1, the J gene TRBJ1-4; 7 bases are a match to TRBD1. The germline V gene has CDR1 MNHNS and CDR2 SASEGT. The CDR3 consists of 13 residues. V was pared by 3 bases and J by 11 bases, with 6 bases of the junction left unmatched. CDR3: CASSEERGRKLFF. CDR3 sequence (DNA): TGTGCCAGCAGTGAGGAAAGGGGGCGGAAACTGTTTTTT.

By share, this clone ranks as medium-sized. This chain connects TRBV7-2 to TRBJ1-5, with D hard to call. Germline CDR1 SGHTA, CDR2 FQGNSA. This CDR3 is 16 amino acids long. Between the trimmed V and J ends, which lost 2 bases and 1 base, there was a span of 12 bases. CDR3 nucleotide sequence: TGTGCCAGCAGCTTACAGTCCTTCGGAAGCAATCAGCCCCAGCATTTT. It is translated as CASSLQSFGSNQPQHF.

The chain recombines TRBV11-2 with TRBJ1-1; D not certain. Per the germline V gene, CDR1 is SGHAT and CDR2 is FQNNGV. The CDR3 is 16 amino acids. Trimming pared 0 bases from V and 0 bases from J, leaving 11 bases between. In nucleotides, the CDR3 is TGTGCCAGCAGCTTAGATCTACCAACGGTGAACACTGAAGCTTTCTTT. This gives the protein CASSLDLPTVNTEAFF.

The J gene is TRBJ2-1, the V gene TRBV6-4, with unresolved D. The V gene's germline CDR1 is MRHNA and CDR2 SNTAGT. Trimming shortened V by 0 bases and J by 1 base, and 7 bases separated the two germline ends. The CDR3 spans 15 residues. CDR3 nucleotides: TGTGCCAGCAGTGACTCTGTAGGTTCCTACAATGAGCAGTTCTTC. Amino acids: CASSDSVGSYNEQFF.

This sequence joins TRBV7-9 and TRBJ2-7; D is possibly TRBD2 (5 bases). This CDR3 is built from 14 residues. The V end was cut by 3 bases, the J end by 3 bases, with 12 bases between. Germline CDR1 and CDR2: SEHNR and FQNEAQ (reference sequence). Here the CDR3 DNA reads TGTGCCAGCAGCTTGGTCAGCGGCCTCTACGAGCAGTACTTC. Residues: CASSLVSGLYEQYF.

CDR3 residues: CASSPASGENIQYF. The CDR3 DNA reads as TGTGCCAGCAGTCCCGCTAGCGGGGAAAACATTCAGTACTTC. The chain couples TRBV6-1 to TRBJ2-4, with TRBD2 matching over 9 bases. The CDR3 is 14 residues long. J was trimmed by 5 bases and V by 5 bases; bases with no gene match: 4. Germline loops: CDR1 MNHNS, CDR2 SASEGT.

V gene TRBV2 combines with J gene TRBJ2-5; D is unclear. The germline CDR1 and CDR2 sequences are SNHLY and FYNNEI. The CDR3 sequence is 12 residues long. Trimming left V 8 bases short and J 4 bases short, with 11 bases between. CDR3: CASGSRLETQYF. As DNA, the CDR3 is TGTGCCAGCGGCAGTAGGCTAGAGACCCAGTACTTC.